The present T cell receptor beta chain was sequenced within a study of CD8 T cells in ankylosing spondylitis. Study-level results: Reportedly, matched ankylosing spondylitis synovial fluid was significantly enriched for disease-linked clones. A motif in TCR beta, a set of about eight highly homologous variants, appeared characteristic of ankylosing spondylitis blood.

TCRdb used MiXCR to reprocess the 5' RACE reads, holding one entry per CDR3 protein. The profile covers around 220,000 distinct CDR3 sequences, with about 10% appearing a single time and roughly a fifth taken by the ten largest. This clonotype was seen ten or more times. Antigen specificity is unknown. The junction departs from germline at one end; a sequencing error may be responsible. Germline V gene data show CDR1 as SGHRS and CDR2 as YFSETQ. The CDR3 runs to 12 residues. The sample comprised blood, either unsorted or a sorted T cell fraction (not recorded which). The rearrangement links TRBV5-1 to TRBJ2-3; perhaps TRBD2 as D (6 bases). This sequence originates from a male donor with ankylosing spondylitis or in good health (not recorded which). CDR3 bases: TGTGCCAGCAGCTTGGAGGGGGATACGCAGTATTTT. Its translation: CASSLEGDTQYF.